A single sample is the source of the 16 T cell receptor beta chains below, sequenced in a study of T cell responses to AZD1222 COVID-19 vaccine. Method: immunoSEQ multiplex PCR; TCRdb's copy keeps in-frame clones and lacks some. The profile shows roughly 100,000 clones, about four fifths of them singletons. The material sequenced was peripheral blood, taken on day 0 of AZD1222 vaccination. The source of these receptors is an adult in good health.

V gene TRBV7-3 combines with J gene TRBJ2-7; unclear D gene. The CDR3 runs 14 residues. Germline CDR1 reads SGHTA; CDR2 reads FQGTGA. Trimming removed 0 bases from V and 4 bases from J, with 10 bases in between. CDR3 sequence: CASSLTRESYEQYF. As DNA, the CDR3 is TGTGCCAGCAGCTTAACTCGCGAAAGTTACGAGCAGTACTTC.

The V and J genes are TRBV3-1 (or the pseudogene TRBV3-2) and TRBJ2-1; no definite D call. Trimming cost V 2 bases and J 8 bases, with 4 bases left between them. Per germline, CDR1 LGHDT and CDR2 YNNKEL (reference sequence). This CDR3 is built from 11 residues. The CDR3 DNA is TGTGCCAGCAGCCAACTCGATGAGCAGTTCTTC. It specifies CASSQLDEQFF.

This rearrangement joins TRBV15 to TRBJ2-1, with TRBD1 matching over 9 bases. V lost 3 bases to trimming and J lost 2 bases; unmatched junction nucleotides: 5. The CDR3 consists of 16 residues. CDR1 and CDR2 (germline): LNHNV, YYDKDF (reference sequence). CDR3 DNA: TGTGCCACCAGCAGTGATAGGACAGGGGCCTACAATGAGCAGTTCTTC. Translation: CATSSDRTGAYNEQFF.

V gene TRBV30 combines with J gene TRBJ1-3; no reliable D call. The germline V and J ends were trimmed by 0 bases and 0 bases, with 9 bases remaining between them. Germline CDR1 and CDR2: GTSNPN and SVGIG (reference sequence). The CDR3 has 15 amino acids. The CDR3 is CAWSVRGNSGNTIYF. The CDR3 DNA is TGTGCCTGGAGTGTACGAGGGAACTCTGGAAACACCATATATTTT.

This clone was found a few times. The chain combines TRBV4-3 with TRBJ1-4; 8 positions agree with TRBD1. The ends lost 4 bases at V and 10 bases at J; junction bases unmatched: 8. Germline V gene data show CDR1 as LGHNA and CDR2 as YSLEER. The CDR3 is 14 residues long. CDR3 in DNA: TGCGCCAGCAGCCGAGGGACAGGATCTTCAAAACTGTTTTTT. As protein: CASSRGTGSSKLFF.

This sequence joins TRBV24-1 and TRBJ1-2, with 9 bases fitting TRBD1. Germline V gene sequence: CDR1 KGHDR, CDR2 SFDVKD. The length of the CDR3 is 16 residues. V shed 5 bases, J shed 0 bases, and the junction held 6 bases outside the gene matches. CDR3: CATSAETGGPNYGYTF. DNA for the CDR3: TGTGCCACCAGTGCGGAGACAGGGGGGCCTAACTATGGCTACACCTTC.

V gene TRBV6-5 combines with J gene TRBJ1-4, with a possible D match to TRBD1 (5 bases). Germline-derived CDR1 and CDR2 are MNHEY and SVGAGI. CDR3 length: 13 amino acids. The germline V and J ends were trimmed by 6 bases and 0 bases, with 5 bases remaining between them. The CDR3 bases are TGTGCCAGCAGGACAGCAACTAATGAAAAACTGTTTTTT. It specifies CASRTATNEKLFF.

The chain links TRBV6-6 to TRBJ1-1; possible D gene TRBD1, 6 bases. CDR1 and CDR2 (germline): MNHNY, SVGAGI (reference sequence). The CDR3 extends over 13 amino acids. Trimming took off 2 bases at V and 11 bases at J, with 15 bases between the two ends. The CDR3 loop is CASSYGGGLGAFF. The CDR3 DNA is TGTGCCAGCAGTTACGGAGGGGGGTTGGGGGCTTTCTTT.

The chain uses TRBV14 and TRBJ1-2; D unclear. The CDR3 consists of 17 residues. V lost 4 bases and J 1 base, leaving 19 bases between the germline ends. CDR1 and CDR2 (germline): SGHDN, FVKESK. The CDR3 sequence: CASSRQAGGYVNYGYTF. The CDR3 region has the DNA TGTGCCAGCAGCCGCCAAGCTGGAGGATACGTTAACTATGGCTACACCTTC.

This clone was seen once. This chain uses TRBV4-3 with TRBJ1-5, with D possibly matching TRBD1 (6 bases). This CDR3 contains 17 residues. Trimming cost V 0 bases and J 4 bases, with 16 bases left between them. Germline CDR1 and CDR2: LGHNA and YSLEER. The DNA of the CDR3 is TGCGCCAGCAGCCAAGATATACGGGTGAGGGGGAATCAGCCCCAGCATTTT. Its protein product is CASSQDIRVRGNQPQHF.

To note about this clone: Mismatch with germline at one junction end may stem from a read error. Here the CDR3 reads CASSFAERSEQYF. CDR3 nucleotides: TGTGCTAGCAGCTTCGCCGAACGGAGCGAGCAGTACTTC. The V and J genes are TRBV7-7 and TRBJ2-7; D call uncertain. Germline values: CDR1 SSHAT, CDR2 FNYEAQ (reference sequence). CDR3 length: 13 amino acids. The whole variable domain, filled in from reference TRBV7-7 and TRBJ2-7, reads GAGVSQSPRYKVTKRGQDVTLRCDPISSHATLYWYQQALGQGPEFLTYFNYEAQPDKSGLPSDRFSAERPEGSISTLTIQRTEQRDSAMYRCASSFAERSEQYFGPGTRLTVT.

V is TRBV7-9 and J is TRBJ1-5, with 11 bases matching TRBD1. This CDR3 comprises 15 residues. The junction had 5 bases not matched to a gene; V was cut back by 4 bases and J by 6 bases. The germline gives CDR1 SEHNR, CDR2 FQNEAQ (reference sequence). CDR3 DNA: TGTGCCAGCAGCTCGGACAGGGGGCTTTCTCAGCCCCAGCATTTT. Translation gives CASSSDRGLSQPQHF.

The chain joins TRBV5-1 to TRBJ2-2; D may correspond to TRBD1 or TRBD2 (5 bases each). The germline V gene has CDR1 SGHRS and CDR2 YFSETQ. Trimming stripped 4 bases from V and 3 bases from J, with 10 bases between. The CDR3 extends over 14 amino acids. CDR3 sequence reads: CASSVLGDTGELFF. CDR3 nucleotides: TGCGCCAGCAGCGTGCTGGGGGACACCGGGGAGCTGTTTTTT.

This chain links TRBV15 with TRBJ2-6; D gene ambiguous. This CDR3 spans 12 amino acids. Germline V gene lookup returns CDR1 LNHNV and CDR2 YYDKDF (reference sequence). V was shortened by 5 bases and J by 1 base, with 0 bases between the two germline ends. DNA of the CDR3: TGTGCCACCAGCTCTGGGGCCAACGTCCTGACTTTC. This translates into CATSSGANVLTF.

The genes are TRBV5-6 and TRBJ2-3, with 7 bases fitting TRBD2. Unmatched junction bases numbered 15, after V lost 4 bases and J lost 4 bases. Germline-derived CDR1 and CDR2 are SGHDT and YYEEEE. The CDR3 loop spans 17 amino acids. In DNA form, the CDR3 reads TGTGCCAGCAGCAAAACGGGACTAAGCTCAGCCCCAGATACGCAGTATTTT. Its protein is CASSKTGLSSAPDTQYF.

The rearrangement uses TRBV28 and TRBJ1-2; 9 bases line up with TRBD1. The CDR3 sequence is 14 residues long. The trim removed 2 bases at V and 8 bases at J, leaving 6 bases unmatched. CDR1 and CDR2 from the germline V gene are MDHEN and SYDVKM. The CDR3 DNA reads TGTGCCAGCAGTTTAGCACAGGGGGCGGGCGGCTACACCTTC. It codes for CASSLAQGAGGYTF.